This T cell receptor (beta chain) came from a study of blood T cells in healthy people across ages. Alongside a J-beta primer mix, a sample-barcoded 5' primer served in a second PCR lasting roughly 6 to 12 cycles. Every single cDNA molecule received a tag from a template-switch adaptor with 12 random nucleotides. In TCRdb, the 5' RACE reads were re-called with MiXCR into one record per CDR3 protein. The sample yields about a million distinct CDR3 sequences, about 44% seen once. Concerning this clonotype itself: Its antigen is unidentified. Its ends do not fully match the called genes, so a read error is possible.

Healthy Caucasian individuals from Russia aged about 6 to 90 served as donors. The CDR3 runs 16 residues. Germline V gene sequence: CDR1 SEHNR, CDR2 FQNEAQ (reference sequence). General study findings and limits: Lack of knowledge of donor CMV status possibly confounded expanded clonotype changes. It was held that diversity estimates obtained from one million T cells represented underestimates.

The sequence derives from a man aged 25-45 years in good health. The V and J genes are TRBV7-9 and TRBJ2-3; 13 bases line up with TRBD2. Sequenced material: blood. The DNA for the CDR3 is TGTACCAGCAGCCTACTAGCGGGGGGGAGCACAGATACGCAGTATTTT. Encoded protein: CTSSLLAGGSTDTQYF.